These T cell receptor beta chains were read from a single sample in a study of cytomegalovirus exposure and HLA in healthy donors. Measured with immunoSEQ multiplex PCR; TCRdb has only the in-frame clones, and not every one. The sample lists under 200,000 clones, 77% occurring once. Sequencing was done on a sample of PBMCs. These receptors were obtained from a male donor in good health and CMV-seropositive. Each CDR3 is given with its conserved first and last residue. A D gene is named only where the DNA matches it firmly. Clone size, where shown, is once, few, many, or a class for clones that have expanded.

abundance	v_gene	j_gene	d_gene	CDR3nt	CDR3aa
few	TRBV6-1	TRBJ1-1	.	TGTGCCAGCAAGGAGTATACCACTGAAGCTTTCTTT	CASKEYTTEAFF
.	TRBV5-6	TRBJ1-2	TRBD1	TGTGCCAGCAGCGCCGGACAGGCTGGCGGCTACACCTTC	CASSAGQAGGYTF
.	TRBV14	TRBJ1-2	.	TGTGCCAGCTCGGACAGCGGGACCTTAGGGTATGGCTACACCTTC	CASSDSGTLGYGYTF
.	TRBV5-6	TRBJ1-5	.	TGTGCCAGCAGCTTGGGTGGCAGGGGCCAGCCCCAGCATTTT	CASSLGGRGQPQHF
.	TRBV4-2	TRBJ2-7	.	TGTGCCAGCAGCCAAGATCACGGGTCCTCCTACGAGCAGTACTTC	CASSQDHGSSYEQYF
once	TRBV19	TRBJ1-1	TRBD1	TGTGCCAGTAGTACGACAGGGGCGAACACTGAAGCTTTCTTT	CASSTTGANTEAFF
.	TRBV4-1	TRBJ1-1	TRBD1	TGCGCCAGCAGCCCTCGACAGGGGCCTGTTGGGGGAACTGAAGCTTTCTTT	CASSPRQGPVGGTEAFF
.	TRBV7-9	TRBJ1-4	.	TGTGCCAGCAGCTTAGACCTTCGGGGGGAAAAACTGTTTTTT	CASSLDLRGEKLFF
once	TRBV4-3	TRBJ2-1	.	TGCGCCAGCAGCCAAGAGAGTTACAATGAGCAGTTCTTC	CASSQESYNEQFF
few	TRBV9	TRBJ1-3	.	TGTGCCAGCAGCAGGGAGCCGCACTCTGGAAACACCATATATTTT	CASSREPHSGNTIYF
once	TRBV4-1	TRBJ1-4	.	TGCGCCAGCAGCTCCGAGAGGGCGGGAGAAAAACTGTTTTTT	CASSSERAGEKLFF
.	TRBV30	TRBJ2-7	TRBD1	TGTGCCTGGAGTGAGGACAGGGTCTACGAGCAGTACTTC	CAWSEDRVYEQYF
.	TRBV7-3	TRBJ1-2	TRBD1	TGTGCCAGCAGCTTAAATCCGGGACAGGGGGCCAATGGCTACACCTTC	CASSLNPGQGANGYTF
.	TRBV6-6	TRBJ2-3	TRBD1	TGTGCCAGCAGCAAGGGACAGGGACGGGCAGATACGCAGTATTTT	CASSKGQGRADTQYF
.	TRBV4-1	TRBJ1-6	TRBD1	TGCGCCAGCAGCCAACGGGACAGGGGTTCACCCCTCCACTTT	CASSQRDRGSPLHF
.	TRBV5-1	TRBJ1-1	.	TGCGCCAGCAGCTTGAGGGGGTACACTGAAGCTTTCTTT	CASSLRGYTEAFF
.	TRBV6-1	TRBJ1-1	.	TGTGCCAGCAGTGAAATTGAGGTGAACACTGAAGCTTTCTTT	CASSEIEVNTEAFF
.	TRBV19	TRBJ2-7	.	TGTGCCACCCAAGAGGGGGACGAGCAGTACTTC	CATQEGDEQYF
once	TRBV5-1	TRBJ2-1	TRBD2	TGCGCCAGCAGAGGCGGGGGGGCCTACAATGAGCAGTTCTTC	CASRGGGAYNEQFF
.	TRBV10-2	TRBJ1-4	.	TGCGCCACCTACCACCAATTGTGGGAAAAACTGTTTTTT	CATYHQLWEKLFF
.	TRBV2	TRBJ2-7	.	TGTGCCACCCTTCCGGGGATGAGCTACGAGCAGTACTTC	CATLPGMSYEQYF
once	TRBV11-3	TRBJ2-3	.	TGTGCCAGCAGCCCCCGCGGGGCAGATACGCAGTATTTT	CASSPRGADTQYF
.	TRBV7-2	TRBJ2-5	TRBD2	TGTGCCAGCAGGATAGGGACTAGGCCCTACCAAGAGACCCAGTACTTC	CASRIGTRPYQETQYF
.	TRBV5-1	TRBJ2-3	.	TGCGCCAGCAGACGGTTGCCGGGGGGCTCCGAGTATTTT	CASRRLPGGSEYF
.	TRBV27	TRBJ2-7	.	TGTGCCAGCAGTTTGACGACTCGGACCTACGAGCAGTACTTC	CASSLTTRTYEQYF
.	TRBV4-2	TRBJ2-2	.	TGTGCCAGCAGTTCAAGACAGCCGACCGGGGAGCTGTTTTTT	CASSSRQPTGELFF
.	TRBV7-8	TRBJ1-1	.	TGTGCCAGCAGCCCACCGGGAAACACTGAAGCTTTCTTT	CASSPPGNTEAFF
.	TRBV6-6	TRBJ1-6	TRBD1	TGTGCCAGTGGGGGACAGCCTAATTCACCCCTCCACTTT	CASGGQPNSPLHF
.	TRBV4-1	TRBJ2-5	.	TGCGCCAGCAGCCAGCTAGCTTCGCCCCGGGAGACCCAGTACTTC	CASSQLASPRETQYF
.	TRBV5-1	TRBJ2-7	TRBD1	TGCGCCAGTACAGGGGTCTTCCACGAGCAGTACTTC	CASTGVFHEQYF
few	TRBV6-5	TRBJ1-6	.	TGTGCCAGCAAGAGCCTGTTTGGCTATAATTCACCCCTCCACTTT	CASKSLFGYNSPLHF
.	TRBV7-2	TRBJ2-7	TRBD2	TGTGCCAGCAGCCAGGGACTAGCGGCCTACGAGCAGTACTTC	CASSQGLAAYEQYF
few	TRBV4-1	TRBJ1-1	TRBD1	TGCGCCAGCAGCCCCACGGACAGGGGGCGGACTGAAGCTTTCTTT	CASSPTDRGRTEAFF
.	TRBV6-1	TRBJ1-2	.	TGTGCCAGCAGCCCCCTCGGACAGTATGGCTACACCTTC	CASSPLGQYGYTF
.	TRBV11-2	TRBJ2-7	.	TGTGCCAGCAGACGGGAGCCGCATGGGGAGCAGTACTTC	CASRREPHGEQYF
.	TRBV14	TRBJ2-5	TRBD1	TGTGCCAGCAGCGCACGGACAGGGGCCGGTTTAGAGACCCAGTACTTC	CASSARTGAGLETQYF
.	TRBV6-4	TRBJ2-3	TRBD1	TGTGCCAGCAGTGCCGGGACAGGGGCAGATACGCAGTATTTT	CASSAGTGADTQYF
once	TRBV15	TRBJ1-2	TRBD1	TGTGCCACCAGCAGAGACCCAGGACAGGGAAGGAACGGCTACACCTTC	CATSRDPGQGRNGYTF
.	TRBV7-8	TRBJ1-3	.	TGTGCCAGCAGTTCCCCGACAGCGAGGGGAAACACCATATATTTT	CASSSPTARGNTIYF
.	TRBV5-1	TRBJ1-6	.	TGCGCCAGCAGCCCCTGGTTCACGGACTCGAGCGGATCCCTCCACTTT	CASSPWFTDSSGSLHF
.	TRBV30	TRBJ1-2	.	TGTGCCTGGAGTTTCGGGGGGCATAGCTATGGCTACACCTTC	CAWSFGGHSYGYTF